This is a list of T cell receptor beta chains from one sample in a study of blood T cell repertoires in COVID-19. This table comes from immunoSEQ multiplex PCR, and its TCRdb copy is limited to in-frame clones, with some not included. The sample lists 250,000 or so clones; approximately 89% were seen once. Sequenced input: PBMCs or T cells enriched from blood (not recorded which). Receptors were obtained from a woman aged 40 to 50 with acute COVID-19. Both conserved end residues are part of each CDR3. The order of the fields is clone size, D gene, V gene, J gene, CDR3 DNA, CDR3 protein. A D gene is named only where the DNA matches it firmly. The listing skips clone size in some rows; elsewhere it reads once, few, many or a size class.

clone_size: few; d_call: TRBD2; v_call: TRBV27; j_call: TRBJ2-7; cdr3_nt: TGTGCCAGCAGCCTCCAGGCGGGAGTTTACGAGCAGTACTTC; cdr3_aa: CASSLQAGVYEQYF
clone_size: NA; d_call: TRBD2; v_call: TRBV24-1; j_call: TRBJ2-5; cdr3_nt: TGTGCCACCAGTGATCCGACTAGCGGTCAAGAGACCCAGTACTTC; cdr3_aa: CATSDPTSGQETQYF
clone_size: NA; d_call: NA; v_call: TRBV25-1; j_call: TRBJ2-1; cdr3_nt: TGTGCCAGCATGAAAACCAGAGGAATCGCGAATGAGCAGTTCTTC; cdr3_aa: CASMKTRGIANEQFF
clone_size: NA; d_call: TRBD1; v_call: TRBV5-1; j_call: TRBJ2-2; cdr3_nt: TGCGCCAGCAGCTCCCAGGACAGGGTAGCGACCGGGGAGCTGTTTTTT; cdr3_aa: CASSSQDRVATGELFF
clone_size: NA; d_call: NA; v_call: TRBV6-6; j_call: TRBJ1-6; cdr3_nt: TGTGCCAGCAGCCCCCTGGGGACTTTGGATTCACCCCTCCACTTT; cdr3_aa: CASSPLGTLDSPLHF
clone_size: NA; d_call: TRBD2; v_call: TRBV19; j_call: TRBJ2-1; cdr3_nt: TGTGCCAGTAGCCCGGGGGGACTAGCGGGGGATGAGCAGTTCTTC; cdr3_aa: CASSPGGLAGDEQFF
clone_size: NA; d_call: TRBD1; v_call: TRBV2; j_call: TRBJ1-6; cdr3_nt: TGTGCCGCGTCCGGGACAGGGGGACACTCCTATAATTCACCCCTCCACTTT; cdr3_aa: CAASGTGGHSYNSPLHF
clone_size: NA; d_call: TRBD1; v_call: TRBV5-5; j_call: TRBJ2-5; cdr3_nt: TGTGCCAGCAGCCCCCAGACAGGGAAAGAGACCCAGTACTTC; cdr3_aa: CASSPQTGKETQYF
clone_size: NA; d_call: NA; v_call: TRBV5-1; j_call: TRBJ2-3; cdr3_nt: TGCGCCAGCAGCCCAAGAGGGGGGGCGACAGATACGCAGTATTTT; cdr3_aa: CASSPRGGATDTQYF
clone_size: NA; d_call: NA; v_call: TRBV7-9; j_call: TRBJ2-6; cdr3_nt: TGTGCCAGCAGCTTAGGGGCAGATCGCGCTGGGGCCAACGTCCTGACTTTC; cdr3_aa: CASSLGADRAGANVLTF
clone_size: NA; d_call: NA; v_call: TRBV7-2; j_call: TRBJ1-1; cdr3_nt: TGTGCCAGCAGCTTAATGGAGGGGAAGGGGACTGAAGCTTTCTTT; cdr3_aa: CASSLMEGKGTEAFF
clone_size: NA; d_call: TRBD2; v_call: TRBV6-5; j_call: TRBJ2-1; cdr3_nt: TGTGCCAGCAGTATGACTAGCGGGGGAAACAATGAGCAGTTCTTC; cdr3_aa: CASSMTSGGNNEQFF
clone_size: NA; d_call: NA; v_call: TRBV3-1/TRBV3-2; j_call: TRBJ2-1; cdr3_nt: TGTGCCAGCAGTCCGCGAGGGAGGGAGCAGTTCTTC; cdr3_aa: CASSPRGREQFF
clone_size: NA; d_call: TRBD1; v_call: TRBV7-9; j_call: TRBJ1-3; cdr3_nt: TGTGCCAGCAGCTCGGGACAGCGGCACACCATATATTTT; cdr3_aa: CASSSGQRHTIYF
clone_size: NA; d_call: TRBD1; v_call: TRBV6-5; j_call: TRBJ1-1; cdr3_nt: TGTGCCAGCAGTTACGATCGGACAGGGGAGTCTGAAGCTTTCTTT; cdr3_aa: CASSYDRTGESEAFF
clone_size: NA; d_call: NA; v_call: TRBV15; j_call: TRBJ2-2; cdr3_nt: TGTGCCACCAGCAGTAACACAGTGGGTGGGGAGCTGTTTTTT; cdr3_aa: CATSSNTVGGELFF
clone_size: NA; d_call: TRBD2; v_call: TRBV5-1; j_call: TRBJ2-2; cdr3_nt: TGCGCCAGCAGCTTGGCCCCTAGCGGAAACACCGGGGAGCTGTTTTTT; cdr3_aa: CASSLAPSGNTGELFF
clone_size: NA; d_call: TRBD2; v_call: TRBV6-2/TRBV6-3; j_call: TRBJ2-2; cdr3_nt: TGTGCCAGCAGTTATATTTCGGGAGGGCCAGACACCGGGGAGCTGTTTTTT; cdr3_aa: CASSYISGGPDTGELFF
clone_size: NA; d_call: TRBD2; v_call: TRBV7-2; j_call: TRBJ2-1; cdr3_nt: TGTGCCAGCAGTACGGGGGGGCCCCTCTACAATGAGCAGTTCTTC; cdr3_aa: CASSTGGPLYNEQFF
clone_size: NA; d_call: TRBD2; v_call: TRBV5-1; j_call: TRBJ2-1; cdr3_nt: TGCGCCAGCAGCTCCGGACTAGCGGACAATGAGCAGTTCTTC; cdr3_aa: CASSSGLADNEQFF
clone_size: NA; d_call: TRBD1; v_call: TRBV19; j_call: TRBJ2-1; cdr3_nt: TGTGCCAGTACCTCGGACAGGTCTTCCTACAATGAGCAGTTCTTC; cdr3_aa: CASTSDRSSYNEQFF
clone_size: NA; d_call: NA; v_call: TRBV15; j_call: TRBJ1-3; cdr3_nt: TGTGCCACCAGCAGAGATATGAGGATCTCTGGAAACACCATATATTTT; cdr3_aa: CATSRDMRISGNTIYF
clone_size: NA; d_call: NA; v_call: TRBV10-3; j_call: TRBJ2-3; cdr3_nt: TGTGCCATCAGTGAGACGGGCACAGATACGCAGTATTTT; cdr3_aa: CAISETGTDTQYF
clone_size: NA; d_call: TRBD1; v_call: TRBV18; j_call: TRBJ2-2; cdr3_nt: TGTGCCAGCTCACCAACCGGGACAGGGAGAACCGGGGAGCTGTTTTTT; cdr3_aa: CASSPTGTGRTGELFF
clone_size: NA; d_call: NA; v_call: TRBV5-1; j_call: TRBJ1-1; cdr3_nt: TGCGCCAGCAGCTTGGGCCAAAACTGGAACACTGAAGCTTTCTTT; cdr3_aa: CASSLGQNWNTEAFF
clone_size: NA; d_call: NA; v_call: TRBV13; j_call: TRBJ1-3; cdr3_nt: TGTGCCAGCAGCTCGAGTGGGCGGGGCCACACCATATATTTT; cdr3_aa: CASSSSGRGHTIYF
clone_size: NA; d_call: NA; v_call: TRBV19; j_call: TRBJ2-3; cdr3_nt: TGTGCCAGTAGTATATCCAGGGCAGGGACAGATACGCAGTATTTT; cdr3_aa: CASSISRAGTDTQYF
clone_size: NA; d_call: TRBD2; v_call: TRBV2; j_call: TRBJ2-1; cdr3_nt: TGTGCCAGCAGTGTAGGACTAGCGGGACTCGAGCAGTTCTTC; cdr3_aa: CASSVGLAGLEQFF
clone_size: NA; d_call: NA; v_call: TRBV5-4; j_call: TRBJ2-2; cdr3_nt: TGTGCCAGCAGCGACGGGACTCCCTGGGGGGAGCTGTTTTTT; cdr3_aa: CASSDGTPWGELFF
clone_size: NA; d_call: NA; v_call: TRBV6-5; j_call: TRBJ1-1; cdr3_nt: TGTGCCACCAAGCGCGACAGCAACACTGAAGCTTTCTTT; cdr3_aa: CATKRDSNTEAFF
clone_size: NA; d_call: NA; v_call: TRBV27; j_call: TRBJ2-5; cdr3_nt: TGTGCCAGCAGTTTATCGGGGAACAGGGAAGAGACCCAGTACTTC; cdr3_aa: CASSLSGNREETQYF
clone_size: once; d_call: NA; v_call: TRBV9; j_call: TRBJ1-3; cdr3_nt: TGTGCCAGCACCAACCCAGGGGTTATCGGAGACACCATATATTTT; cdr3_aa: CASTNPGVIGDTIYF
clone_size: NA; d_call: TRBD1; v_call: TRBV30; j_call: TRBJ1-3; cdr3_nt: TGTGCCTGGAGTGGACAGGGTAGCTCTGGAAACACCATATATTTT; cdr3_aa: CAWSGQGSSGNTIYF
clone_size: NA; d_call: TRBD1; v_call: TRBV29-1; j_call: TRBJ1-2; cdr3_nt: TGCAGCGTTGAAGGGACAGGGGATGGCTACACCTTC; cdr3_aa: CSVEGTGDGYTF
clone_size: NA; d_call: NA; v_call: TRBV24-1; j_call: TRBJ1-5; cdr3_nt: TGTGCCGGCAAGGGGAGGATAGGTAATCAGCCCCAGCATTTT; cdr3_aa: CAGKGRIGNQPQHF
clone_size: NA; d_call: TRBD2; v_call: TRBV5-8; j_call: TRBJ2-3; cdr3_nt: TGTGCCAGCAGTCTAAGCGGGGGCCGAGATACGCAGTATTTT; cdr3_aa: CASSLSGGRDTQYF
clone_size: NA; d_call: NA; v_call: TRBV7-6; j_call: TRBJ2-7; cdr3_nt: TGTGCCAGCAGCTTAGCGCCCGGGTCCCAGTCCCACTCCTACGAGCAGTACTTC; cdr3_aa: CASSLAPGSQSHSYEQYF
clone_size: NA; d_call: NA; v_call: TRBV4-3; j_call: TRBJ1-5; cdr3_nt: TGCGCCAGCAGCCCACCCATCGGGGATCAGCCCCAGCATTTT; cdr3_aa: CASSPPIGDQPQHF
clone_size: NA; d_call: NA; v_call: TRBV7-9; j_call: TRBJ1-2; cdr3_nt: TGTGCCAGCAGCTTAGCGATCGGTCCTAAAGTCTATGGCTACACCTTC; cdr3_aa: CASSLAIGPKVYGYTF
clone_size: NA; d_call: TRBD1; v_call: TRBV5-1; j_call: TRBJ2-7; cdr3_nt: TGCGCCAGCAAACCAGGGACAGGGGGCGAGAACGAGCAGTACTTC; cdr3_aa: CASKPGTGGENEQYF
clone_size: NA; d_call: NA; v_call: TRBV19; j_call: TRBJ1-6; cdr3_nt: TGTGCCAGTAGTATGCGGCAGGGCGATTCACCCCTCCACTTT; cdr3_aa: CASSMRQGDSPLHF
clone_size: NA; d_call: TRBD2; v_call: TRBV24-1; j_call: TRBJ2-2; cdr3_nt: TGTGCCACCAGTGATGCTAGCGGCCCCGGGGAGCTGTTTTTT; cdr3_aa: CATSDASGPGELFF
clone_size: NA; d_call: NA; v_call: TRBV4-3; j_call: TRBJ1-2; cdr3_nt: TGCGCCAGCAGCCAAGCACGCGGAGACTTTTGGGGCTACACCTTC; cdr3_aa: CASSQARGDFWGYTF
clone_size: once; d_call: TRBD1; v_call: TRBV27; j_call: TRBJ1-4; cdr3_nt: TGTGCCAGCAGATCACAGGGGGCGGGGGAAAAACTGTTTTTT; cdr3_aa: CASRSQGAGEKLFF
clone_size: NA; d_call: TRBD2; v_call: TRBV5-1; j_call: TRBJ2-1; cdr3_nt: TGCGCCAGCAGCTTGCCGGGAGGGCCTCGAGTCTACAATGAGCAGTTCTTC; cdr3_aa: CASSLPGGPRVYNEQFF
clone_size: NA; d_call: TRBD2; v_call: TRBV3-1/TRBV3-2; j_call: TRBJ2-3; cdr3_nt: TGTGCCAGCAGGTGGGGGGGAGGACCCGATCCAGATACGCAGTATTTT; cdr3_aa: CASRWGGGPDPDTQYF
clone_size: NA; d_call: TRBD1; v_call: TRBV6-5; j_call: TRBJ2-3; cdr3_nt: TGTGCCAGCAGGCCGACAGGGGGAAAAACAGATACGCAGTATTTT; cdr3_aa: CASRPTGGKTDTQYF
clone_size: NA; d_call: NA; v_call: TRBV4-1; j_call: TRBJ2-3; cdr3_nt: TGCGCCAGCAGCCCCAGAGGGGACTCCCCAGATACGCAGTATTTT; cdr3_aa: CASSPRGDSPDTQYF
clone_size: NA; d_call: NA; v_call: TRBV25-1; j_call: TRBJ2-7; cdr3_nt: TGTGCCAGCAGTGATCCCAGCTCCTACGAGCAGTACTTC; cdr3_aa: CASSDPSSYEQYF
clone_size: NA; d_call: NA; v_call: TRBV29-1; j_call: TRBJ1-1; cdr3_nt: TGCAGCGTTGAAGATCTTTCGGGGTCCGGGACTGAAGCTTTCTTT; cdr3_aa: CSVEDLSGSGTEAFF